The 7 T cell receptor beta chains in this list originate from one sample, sequenced in a study of CD8 T cells in Susac syndrome. With random hexamers, reverse transcription was performed on about 0.5 to 1 ug of RNA. TCRdb processed the immunoSEQ multiplex PCR reads anew with MiXCR; each CDR3 protein has one entry. This table has roughly 250,000 distinct CDR3 sequences, 90% to 96% appearing once. The sequenced sample consisted of CD4+ T cells from PBMCs. The receptors here all came from a human donor with Susac syndrome.

The genes are TRBV4-1 and TRBJ2-4; D possibly uses TRBD1 or TRBD2 (5 bases each). From germline, CDR1 is MGHRA and CDR2 YSYEKL. This CDR3 comprises 14 residues. Trimming shortened V by 0 bases and J by 8 bases, and 11 bases separated the two germline ends. The CDR3 loop reads CASSQDPGPDIQYF. The CDR3 DNA reads TGCGCCAGCAGCCAAGACCCGGGACCGGACATTCAGTACTTC.

The chain combines TRBV5-4 with TRBJ2-7, with 9 bases matching TRBD2. There are 16 residues in the CDR3. Germline CDR1 SGHNT, CDR2 YYREEE (reference sequence). The J segment lost 3 bases and the V segment lost 4 bases, leaving 11 bases of the junction unmatched. The CDR3 sequence: CASSLGPSGENYEQYF. CDR3 sequence (DNA): TGTGCCAGCAGCCTGGGCCCTAGCGGGGAAAACTACGAGCAGTACTTC.

V is TRBV18 and J is TRBJ1-1, with D possibly TRBD1 on 5 matching bases. Per the germline V gene, CDR1 is KGHSH and CDR2 is LQKENI. V was pared by 3 bases and J by 4 bases, with 12 bases between. The CDR3 extends over 14 amino acids. This chain's CDR3 is CASSPGEEGTEAFF. The CDR3 DNA sequence: TGTGCCAGCTCACCGGGGGAGGAGGGCACTGAAGCTTTCTTT.

The chain is built from TRBV18 and TRBJ2-3; 10 bases are a match to TRBD2. Trimming at V came to 1 base and at J to 6 bases, leaving 4 bases not matched to a gene. The CDR3 is 15 amino acids. CDR1 is KGHSH and CDR2 is LQKENI in the germline V gene. Written as DNA, the CDR3 is TGTGCCAGCTCACCACTGCTAGCGGGAGCGGATACGCAGTATTTT. Protein sequence: CASSPLLAGADTQYF.

The V and J genes are TRBV29-1 and TRBJ2-2, with 7 positions matching TRBD1. The V gene end was trimmed by 6 bases and the J gene end by 0 bases; junction bases not matched to a gene: 10. Germline CDR1 SQVTM, CDR2 ANQGSEA. The CDR3 is made up of 16 amino acids. The CDR3 coding sequence is TGCAGCGTACCGACAGGGCGACACTCGAACACCGGGGAGCTGTTTTTT. Translation gives CSVPTGRHSNTGELFF.

The chain joins TRBV28 to TRBJ1-2; D remains ambiguous. This CDR3 is 14 amino acids long. Trimming pared 8 bases from V and 4 bases from J, leaving 17 bases between. Germline-derived CDR1 and CDR2 are MDHEN and SYDVKM. As DNA, the CDR3 is TGTGCCAGCGACAACCCCAATCCTGCCTATGGCTACACCTTC. This encodes CASDNPNPAYGYTF.

The rearrangement uses TRBV20-1 and TRBJ2-3; D is perhaps TRBD1 or TRBD2 (5 bases each). This CDR3 spans 13 amino acids. V was trimmed by 5 bases and J by 2 bases, leaving 11 bases between them. CDR1 and CDR2 (germline): DFQATT, SNEGSKA (reference sequence). The CDR3 sequence is CSAGGWSTDTQYF. CDR3 DNA: TGCAGTGCTGGGGGATGGTCCACAGATACGCAGTATTTT.